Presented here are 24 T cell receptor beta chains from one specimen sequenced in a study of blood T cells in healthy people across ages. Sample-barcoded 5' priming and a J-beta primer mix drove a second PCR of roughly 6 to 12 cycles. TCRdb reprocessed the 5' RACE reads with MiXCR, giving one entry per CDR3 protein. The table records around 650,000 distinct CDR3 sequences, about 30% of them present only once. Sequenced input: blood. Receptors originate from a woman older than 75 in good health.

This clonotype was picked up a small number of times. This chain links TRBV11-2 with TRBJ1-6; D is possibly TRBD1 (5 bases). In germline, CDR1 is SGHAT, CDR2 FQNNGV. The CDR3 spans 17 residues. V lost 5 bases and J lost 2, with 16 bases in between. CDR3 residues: CASSPGRGGAYNSPLHF. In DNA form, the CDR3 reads TGTGCCAGCAGCCCGGGCCGTGGGGGGGCCTATAATTCACCCCTCCACTTT.

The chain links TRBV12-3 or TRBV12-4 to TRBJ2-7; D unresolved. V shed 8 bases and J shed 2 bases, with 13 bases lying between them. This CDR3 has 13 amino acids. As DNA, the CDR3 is TGTGCCAGCTCGGTCAGCCCCACCTACGAGCAGTACTTC. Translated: CASSVSPTYEQYF.

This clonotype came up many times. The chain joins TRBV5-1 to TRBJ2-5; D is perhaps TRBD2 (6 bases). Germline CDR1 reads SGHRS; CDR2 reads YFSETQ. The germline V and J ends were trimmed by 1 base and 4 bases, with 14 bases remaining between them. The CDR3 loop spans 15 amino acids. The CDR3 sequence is CASSLKVGAGETQYF. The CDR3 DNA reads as TGCGCCAGCAGCTTGAAGGTGGGAGCGGGAGAGACCCAGTACTTC. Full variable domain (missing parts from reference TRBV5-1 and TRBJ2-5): KAGVTQTPRYLIKTRGQQVTLSCSPISGHRSVSWYQQTPGQGLQFLFEYFSETQRNKGNFPGRFSGRQFSNSRSEMNVSTLELGDSALYLCASSLKVGAGETQYFGPGTRLLVL.

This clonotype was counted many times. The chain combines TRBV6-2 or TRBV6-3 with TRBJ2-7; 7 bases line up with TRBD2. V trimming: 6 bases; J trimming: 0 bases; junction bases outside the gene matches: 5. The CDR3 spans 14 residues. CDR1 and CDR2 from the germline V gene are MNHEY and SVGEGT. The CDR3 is CASSDWGGSYEQYF. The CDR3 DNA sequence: TGTGCCAGCAGCGACTGGGGGGGCTCCTACGAGCAGTACTTC.

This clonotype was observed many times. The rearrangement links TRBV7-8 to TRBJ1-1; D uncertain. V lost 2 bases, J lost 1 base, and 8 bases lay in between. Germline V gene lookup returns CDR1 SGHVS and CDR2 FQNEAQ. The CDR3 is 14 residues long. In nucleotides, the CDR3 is TGTGCCAGCAGCTTACAGTTGGGGAACACTGAAGCTTTCTTT. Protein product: CASSLQLGNTEAFF.

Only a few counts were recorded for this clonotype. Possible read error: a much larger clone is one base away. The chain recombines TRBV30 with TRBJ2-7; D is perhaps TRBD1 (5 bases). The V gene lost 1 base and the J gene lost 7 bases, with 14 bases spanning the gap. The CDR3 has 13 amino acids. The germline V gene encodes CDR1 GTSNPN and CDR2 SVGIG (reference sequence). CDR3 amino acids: CAWSGRMGHEQYF. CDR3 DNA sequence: TGTGCCTGGAGTGGACGGATGGGGCATGAGCAGTACTTC. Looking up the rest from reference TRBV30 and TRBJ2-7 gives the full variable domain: SQTIHQWPATLVQPVGSPLSLECTVEGTSNPNLYWYRQAAGRGLQLLFYSVGIGQISSEVPQNLSASRPQDRQFILSSKKLLLSDSGFYLCAWSGRMGHEQYFGPGTRLTVT.

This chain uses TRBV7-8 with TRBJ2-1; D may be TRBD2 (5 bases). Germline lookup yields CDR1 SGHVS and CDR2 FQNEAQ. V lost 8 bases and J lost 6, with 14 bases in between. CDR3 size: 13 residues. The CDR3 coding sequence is TGTGCCAGCGGAGAGCGGTATACCAATGAGCAGTTCTTC. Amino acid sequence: CASGERYTNEQFF.

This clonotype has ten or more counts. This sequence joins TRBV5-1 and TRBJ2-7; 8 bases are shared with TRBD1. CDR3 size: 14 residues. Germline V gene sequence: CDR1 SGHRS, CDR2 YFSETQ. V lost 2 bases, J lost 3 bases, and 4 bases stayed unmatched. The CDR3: CASSLEQGDYEQYF. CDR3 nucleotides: TGCGCCAGCAGCTTAGAACAGGGGGACTACGAGCAGTACTTC.

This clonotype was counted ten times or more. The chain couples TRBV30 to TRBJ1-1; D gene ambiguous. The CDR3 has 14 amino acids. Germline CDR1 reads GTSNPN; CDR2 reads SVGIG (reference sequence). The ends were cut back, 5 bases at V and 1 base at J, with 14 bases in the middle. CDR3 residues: CAWGNGQQNTEAFF. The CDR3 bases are TGTGCCTGGGGCAACGGGCAGCAGAACACTGAAGCTTTCTTT.

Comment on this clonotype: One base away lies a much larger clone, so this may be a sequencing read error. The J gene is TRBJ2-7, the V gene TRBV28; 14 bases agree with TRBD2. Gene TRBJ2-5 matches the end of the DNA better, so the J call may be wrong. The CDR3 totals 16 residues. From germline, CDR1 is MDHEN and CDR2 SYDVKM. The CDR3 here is CAGTPGLAGDRETQYF. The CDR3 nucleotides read TGTGCCGGCACTCCGGGACTAGCGGGGGATCGGGAGACCCAGTACTTC.

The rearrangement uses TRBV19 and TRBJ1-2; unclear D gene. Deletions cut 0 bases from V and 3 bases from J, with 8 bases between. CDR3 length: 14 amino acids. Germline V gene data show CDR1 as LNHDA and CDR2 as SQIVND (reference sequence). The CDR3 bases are TGTGCCAGTAGTATAGAGGACGGAGACTATGGCTACACCTTC. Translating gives CASSIEDGDYGYTF.

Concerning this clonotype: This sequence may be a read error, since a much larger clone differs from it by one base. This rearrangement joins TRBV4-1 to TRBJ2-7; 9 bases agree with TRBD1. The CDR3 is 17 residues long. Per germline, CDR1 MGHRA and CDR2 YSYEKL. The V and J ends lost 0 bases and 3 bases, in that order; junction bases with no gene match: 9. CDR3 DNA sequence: TGCGCCAGCAGCCAAGATAAAGGCCAGACAGGGGGCTACGAGCAGTACTTC. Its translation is CASSQDKGQTGGYEQYF.

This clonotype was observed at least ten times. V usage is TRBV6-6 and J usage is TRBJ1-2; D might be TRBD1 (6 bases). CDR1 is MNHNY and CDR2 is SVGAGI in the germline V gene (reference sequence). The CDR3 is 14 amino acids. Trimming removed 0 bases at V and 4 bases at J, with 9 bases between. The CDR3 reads CASSYSQGTYGYTF. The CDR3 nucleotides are TGTGCCAGCAGTTACTCACAGGGTACCTATGGCTACACCTTC.

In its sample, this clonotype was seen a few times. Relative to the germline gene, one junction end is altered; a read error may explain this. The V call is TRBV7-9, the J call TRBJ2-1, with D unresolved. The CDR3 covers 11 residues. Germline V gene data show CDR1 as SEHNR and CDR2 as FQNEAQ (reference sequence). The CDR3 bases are TGTTCCAGCAGCTTAGAAAATGAGCAGTTCTTC. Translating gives CSSSLENEQFF. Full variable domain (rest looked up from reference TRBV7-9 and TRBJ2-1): DTGVSQNPRHKITKRGQNVTFRCDPISEHNRLYWYRQTLGQGPEFLTYFQNEAQLEKSRLLSDRFSAERPKGSFSTLEIQRTEQGDSAMYLCSSSLENEQFFGPGTRLTVL.

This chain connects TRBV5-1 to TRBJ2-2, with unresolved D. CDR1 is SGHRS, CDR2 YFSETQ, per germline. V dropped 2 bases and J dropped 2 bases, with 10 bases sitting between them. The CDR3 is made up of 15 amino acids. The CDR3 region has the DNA TGCGCCAGCAGCTTCGACAAGACTAACACCGGGGAGCTGTTTTTT. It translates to CASSFDKTNTGELFF.

The CDR3 region is CSASLGGSEYEQYF. CDR3 in DNA: TGCAGTGCTAGCCTTGGCGGGAGTGAATACGAGCAGTACTTC. The chain has TRBV20-1 and TRBJ2-7; 7 bases are shared with TRBD2. Trimming took 3 bases from V and 4 from J; bases not matched to a gene: 9. The CDR3 length is 14 residues. Germline lookup yields CDR1 DFQATT and CDR2 SNEGSKA (reference sequence).

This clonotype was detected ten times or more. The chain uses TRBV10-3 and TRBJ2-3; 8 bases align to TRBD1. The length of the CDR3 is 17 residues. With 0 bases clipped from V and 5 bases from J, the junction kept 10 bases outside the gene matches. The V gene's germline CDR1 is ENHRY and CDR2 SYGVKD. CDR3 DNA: TGTGCCATCAGTGAGTCGTTCGGAGCAGGGGGCGTAGATACGCAGTATTTT. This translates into CAISESFGAGGVDTQYF.

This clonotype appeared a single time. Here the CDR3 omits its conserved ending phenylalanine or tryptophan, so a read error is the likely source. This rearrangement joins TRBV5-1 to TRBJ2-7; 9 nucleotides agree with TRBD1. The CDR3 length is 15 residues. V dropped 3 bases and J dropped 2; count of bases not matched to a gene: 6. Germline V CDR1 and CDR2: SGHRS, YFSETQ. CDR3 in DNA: TGCGCCAGCAGCTCTGACAGGGGGGCCACCTACGAGCAGTACAAC. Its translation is CASSSDRGATYEQYN.

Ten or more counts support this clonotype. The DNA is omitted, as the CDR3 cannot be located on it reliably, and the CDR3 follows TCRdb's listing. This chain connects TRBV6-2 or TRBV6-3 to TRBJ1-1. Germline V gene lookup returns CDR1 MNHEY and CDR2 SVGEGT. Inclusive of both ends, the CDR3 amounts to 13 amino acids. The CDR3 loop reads CASSSSGNTEAFF.

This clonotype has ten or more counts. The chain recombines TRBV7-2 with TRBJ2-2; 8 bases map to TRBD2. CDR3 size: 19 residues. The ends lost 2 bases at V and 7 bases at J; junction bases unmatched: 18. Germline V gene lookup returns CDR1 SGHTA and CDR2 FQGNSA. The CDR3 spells CASSLLPLLGSGDGGELFF. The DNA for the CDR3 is TGTGCCAGCAGCTTACTCCCATTGCTCGGTAGCGGGGACGGCGGGGAGCTGTTTTTT.

DNA for the CDR3: TGCAGTAGACCTAGCGGAGGGAGCTCCTACAATGAGCAGTTCTTC. It is translated as CSRPSGGSSYNEQFF. The chain employs TRBV20-1 and TRBJ2-1; 7 bases are a match to TRBD2. Germline V gives CDR1 DFQATT, CDR2 SNEGSKA (reference sequence). Germline trimming cut 8 bases from V and 0 bases from J; bases unmatched to any gene: 10. The CDR3 extends over 15 amino acids.

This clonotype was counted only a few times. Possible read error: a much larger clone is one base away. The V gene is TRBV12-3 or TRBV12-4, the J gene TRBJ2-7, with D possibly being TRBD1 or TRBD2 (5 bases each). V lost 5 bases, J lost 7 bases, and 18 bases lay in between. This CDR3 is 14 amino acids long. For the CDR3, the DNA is TGTGCCAGCAGTGACCGGGACCGAGACAATGAGCAGTACTTC. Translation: CASSDRDRDNEQYF.

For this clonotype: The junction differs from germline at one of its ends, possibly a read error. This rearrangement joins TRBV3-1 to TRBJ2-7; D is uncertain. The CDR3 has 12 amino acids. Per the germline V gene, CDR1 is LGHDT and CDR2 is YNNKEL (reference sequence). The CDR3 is CAGSQGSYEQYF. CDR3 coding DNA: TGTGCCGGCAGCCAAGGCTCCTACGAGCAGTACTTC.

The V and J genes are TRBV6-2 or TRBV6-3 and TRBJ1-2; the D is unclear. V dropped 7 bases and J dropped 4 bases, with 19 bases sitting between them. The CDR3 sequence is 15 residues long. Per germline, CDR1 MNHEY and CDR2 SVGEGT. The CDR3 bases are TGTGCCAGCAACCGGAGATCCGGAACGTTCTATGGCTACACCTTC. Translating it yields CASNRRSGTFYGYTF.